This T cell receptor (beta chain) was retrieved from a study of T cell responses to AZD1222 COVID-19 vaccine. Germline CDR1 reads SQVTM; CDR2 reads ANQGSEA. V was shortened by 3 bases and J by 7 bases, with 9 bases between the two germline ends. The CDR3 contains 11 residues. Profiled with immunoSEQ multiplex PCR; TCRdb holds only in-frame clones, not every one. The table shows approximately 17,000 clones, with over 60% occurring only once. The source is an adult who received the AZD1222 COVID-19 vaccine. The input for sequencing was peripheral blood, taken 28 days after the second AZD1222 dose. The V gene is TRBV29-1, the J gene TRBJ1-2; D gene ambiguous. The CDR3 DNA follows: TGCAGCGTTGATCCCCGAAGTGGCTACACCTTC. Amino acids: CSVDPRSGYTF.